What follows are 19 T cell receptor beta chains derived from one specimen sequenced in a study of shared clonotypes between healthy human individuals. Assay used: immunoSEQ multiplex PCR; TCRdb lists only in-frame clones, some missing. Altogether 1,100,000 or so clones are present, about four fifths being singletons, with the ten largest covering more than 0.45%. Sequencing used memory CD4+ T cells from PBMCs. Stated subset: CD45RA-negative fraction. All receptors come from a man in his late teens or twenties in good health. Some clones in this sample may be carry-over from other donors' samples.

This clone was detected only once. The V gene is TRBV10-1, the J gene TRBJ2-7; D possibly corresponds to TRBD2 (5 bases). The germline V gene encodes CDR1 WNHNN and CDR2 SYGVQD (reference sequence). The CDR3 totals 16 residues. V lost 2 bases, J lost 0 bases, and 14 bases lay in between. CDR3 sequence: CASSEGLAASSYEQYF. CDR3 nucleotides: TGCGCCAGCAGTGAGGGGCTAGCCGCGAGCTCCTACGAGCAGTACTTC.

V gene TRBV5-1 combines with J gene TRBJ2-5; D is ambiguous. V shed 0 bases and J shed 5 bases, with 8 bases lying between them. The CDR3 extends over 13 amino acids. CDR1 and CDR2 (germline): SGHRS, YFSETQ. The CDR3 sequence: CASSLVVVETQYF. The DNA of the CDR3 is TGCGCCAGCAGCTTGGTCGTGGTCGAGACCCAGTACTTC.

On this clone: Other nucleotide sequences from this sample produce the same CDR3. This chain links TRBV28 with TRBJ2-4; D call uncertain. CDR3 length equals 11 residues. Trimming removed 2 bases from V and 5 bases from J, with 1 base in between. The germline gives CDR1 MDHEN, CDR2 SYDVKM. The CDR3 loop is CASSLENIQYF. The DNA for the CDR3 is TGTGCCAGCAGTTTAGAAAACATTCAGTACTTC.

V and J are TRBV6-1 and TRBJ2-7; 14 positions match TRBD2. The V gene's germline CDR1 is MNHNS and CDR2 SASEGT. The CDR3 covers 17 residues. V was pared by 3 bases and J by 1 base, with 5 bases of the junction left unmatched. DNA for the CDR3: TGTGCCAGCAGTGAGGGACTAGCGGGAGTTGGTTCCTACGAGCAGTACTTC. It specifies CASSEGLAGVGSYEQYF.

The chain joins TRBV5-1 to TRBJ2-2, with a possible D match to TRBD2 (6 bases). Germline CDR1 is SGHRS and CDR2 is YFSETQ. The CDR3 is made up of 16 amino acids. The ends were cut back, 1 base at V and 4 bases at J, with 14 bases in the middle. The CDR3 loop is CASSLLGGVRTGELFF. The CDR3 DNA sequence: TGCGCCAGCAGCTTGTTGGGGGGTGTGCGCACCGGGGAGCTGTTTTTT.

The DNA for the CDR3 is TGTGCCAGCAGCTTGGGGGGACTAGCGGGGGGCACAGATACGCAGTATTTT. Its protein is CASSLGGLAGGTDTQYF. The rearrangement links TRBV5-4 to TRBJ2-3, with TRBD2 matching over 14 bases. V shed 0 bases and J 1 base; nucleotides not matched to a gene: 1. The germline V gene encodes CDR1 SGHNT and CDR2 YYREEE (reference sequence). The CDR3 is 17 residues long. Full variable domain (missing parts from reference TRBV5-4 and TRBJ2-3): ETGVTQSPTHLIKTRGQQVTLRCSSQSGHNTVSWYQQALGQGPQFIFQYYREEENGRGNFPPRFSGLQFPNYSSELNVNALELDDSALYLCASSLGGLAGGTDTQYFGPGTRLTVL.

The CDR3 reads CASSSGTGNSGANVLTF. The DNA for the CDR3 is TGTGCCAGCAGCTCCGGGACAGGGAACTCTGGGGCCAACGTCCTGACTTTC. The chain joins TRBV5-6 to TRBJ2-6; 9 bases are shared with TRBD1. V was pared by 3 bases and J by 0 bases, with 4 bases of the junction left unmatched. The CDR3 has 17 residues. Germline values: CDR1 SGHDT, CDR2 YYEEEE.

J is TRBJ2-7 and V is TRBV5-1; TRBD2 matches 8 bases. V dropped 2 bases and J dropped 5; count of bases not matched to a gene: 0. The CDR3 spans 12 residues. Per the germline V gene, CDR1 is SGHRS and CDR2 is YFSETQ. CDR3 nucleotides: TGCGCCAGCAGCTTCGGGAGGGACGAGCAGTACTTC. This codes for CASSFGRDEQYF.

The chain employs TRBV6-1 and TRBJ1-5; 8 nucleotides match TRBD1. The junction had 5 bases not matched to a gene; V was cut back by 5 bases and J by 2 bases. Looked up from germline, CDR1 is MNHNS and CDR2 is SASEGT. This CDR3 is built from 15 residues. CDR3 protein: CASSPLTGGNQPQHF. The CDR3 DNA reads as TGTGCCAGCAGTCCCCTGACAGGGGGCAATCAGCCCCAGCATTTT.

The rearrangement joins TRBV2 to TRBJ2-5; D unresolved. The CDR3 has 17 amino acids. CDR1 SNHLY and CDR2 FYNNEI come from the germline V gene. V shed 3 bases and J shed 5 bases, with 22 bases lying between them. The CDR3 region is CASSDSASSFRAETQYF. The CDR3 DNA reads as TGTGCCAGCAGTGATTCGGCTAGTTCGTTTAGAGCGGAGACCCAGTACTTC.

This clone was counted between two and nine times. The identical CDR3 is also encoded by other nucleotide sequences in the sample. The chain links TRBV2 to TRBJ1-3, with 9 positions matching TRBD1. Trimming took 6 bases from V and 7 from J; bases not matched to a gene: 7. The V gene's germline CDR1 is SNHLY and CDR2 FYNNEI. The CDR3 is 14 residues long. CDR3 sequence (DNA): TGTGCCAGCAGAGATAGGACAGGGGTCAACACCATATATTTT. Translating gives CASRDRTGVNTIYF.

V usage is TRBV4-1 and J usage is TRBJ1-3; D unclear. CDR3 length equals 15 residues. The germline V gene encodes CDR1 MGHRA and CDR2 YSYEKL. The ends were cut back, 3 bases at V and 2 bases at J, with 11 bases in the middle. CDR3 DNA: TGCGCCAGCAGCCAGGCGGGCCGGGCTGGAAACACCATATATTTT. As protein: CASSQAGRAGNTIYF.

The gene calls are TRBV19 and TRBJ2-3; 8 positions match TRBD2. V shed 3 bases, J shed 2 bases, and the junction held 4 bases outside the gene matches. Germline values: CDR1 LNHDA, CDR2 SQIVND (reference sequence). The CDR3 contains 15 residues. CDR3 protein: CASSIRTSLTDTQYF. The CDR3 bases are TGTGCCAGTAGTATCCGGACTAGCCTCACAGATACGCAGTATTTT.

Only one count was recorded for this clone. The chain uses TRBV7-6 and TRBJ1-3, with D possibly matching TRBD1 (5 bases). The germline CDR1 and CDR2 sequences are SGHVS and FNYEAQ. The CDR3 spans 16 residues. Trimming cost V 5 bases and J 0 bases, with 14 bases left between them. CDR3 loop: CASSPGPGYSGNTIYF. The CDR3 region has the DNA TGTGCCAGCAGCCCGGGGCCCGGGTACTCTGGAAACACCATATATTTT. Combining the CDR3 with reference TRBV7-6 and TRBJ1-3 gives the whole variable domain GAGVSQSPRYKVTKRGQDVALRCDPISGHVSLYWYRQALGQGPEFLTYFNYEAQQDKSGLPNDRFSAERPEGSISTLTIQRTEQRDSAMYRCASSPGPGYSGNTIYFGEGSWLTVV.

This clone was found a few times. V gene TRBV15 combines with J gene TRBJ1-4; 8 bases agree with TRBD1. The CDR3 is made up of 13 amino acids. V trimming: 11 bases; J trimming: 7 bases; junction bases outside the gene matches: 9. In germline, CDR1 is LNHNV, CDR2 YYDKDF (reference sequence). CDR3 loop: CAVGDRSLEKLFF. The CDR3 DNA is TGTGCCGTGGGGGACAGGTCCCTTGAAAAACTGTTTTTT.

The genes are TRBV6-4 and TRBJ2-3; D not resolved. This CDR3 is 11 amino acids long. Germline V gives CDR1 MRHNA, CDR2 SNTAGT. The germline V and J ends were trimmed by 3 bases and 5 bases, with 3 bases remaining between them. CDR3 region: CASSEGDTQYF. Written as DNA, the CDR3 is TGTGCCAGCAGTGAGGGAGATACGCAGTATTTT.

This clone has only a few counts. The chain's CDR3 is CASSRGEAGYQETQYF. CDR3 DNA: TGTGCCAGCAGCCGAGGTGAAGCGGGGTACCAAGAGACCCAGTACTTC. The chain employs TRBV4-2 and TRBJ2-5; TRBD2 matches 7 bases. Germline V gives CDR1 LGHNA, CDR2 YNFKEQ. The CDR3 extends over 16 amino acids. V shed 4 bases, J shed 0 bases, and the junction held 8 bases outside the gene matches.

This chain joins TRBV13 and TRBJ2-7; tentative D call: TRBD2 (7 bases). Germline values: CDR1 PRHDT, CDR2 FYEKMQ (reference sequence). The V gene lost 5 bases and the J gene lost 3 bases, with 14 bases spanning the gap. This CDR3 comprises 14 residues. The CDR3 region has the DNA TGTGCCAGCAGCAAGTACGGGGGGCGCTACGAGCAGTACTTC. Protein product: CASSKYGGRYEQYF.

This clone was seen only once. V usage is TRBV5-1 and J usage is TRBJ1-2; no definite D call. Trimming cost V 0 bases and J 7 bases, with 7 bases left between them. The CDR3 extends over 12 amino acids. Per the germline V gene, CDR1 is SGHRS and CDR2 is YFSETQ. As DNA, the CDR3 is TGCGCCAGCAGCTTGGGGCAGACTGGCTACACCTTC. Encoded protein: CASSLGQTGYTF.